Each of the 12 T cell receptor beta chains below was sequenced from the same sample in a study of blood T cell repertoires in COVID-19. Repertoires were generated with immunoSEQ multiplex PCR, while TCRdb's copy carries only in-frame clones and drops some. The data hold hundreds of thousands of clones, with approximately 90% observed a single time. Sequencing was carried out using peripheral blood. Receptor source: a woman between 50 and 59 years old who had recovered from COVID-19.

The rearrangement uses TRBV5-4 and TRBJ1-1; D call uncertain. Germline V gene lookup returns CDR1 SGHNT and CDR2 YYREEE (reference sequence). The CDR3 totals 14 residues. The V end was cut by 4 bases, the J end by 3 bases, with 13 bases between. The CDR3 is CASSVAISDTEAFF. In DNA, the CDR3 is TGTGCCAGCAGCGTGGCTATTTCGGACACTGAAGCTTTCTTT.

The chain is built from TRBV5-4 and TRBJ2-7; D not resolved. CDR3 size: 14 residues. CDR1 is SGHNT, CDR2 YYREEE, per germline (reference sequence). With 0 bases removed from V and 2 bases from J, the gap between germline ends came to 9 bases. This chain's CDR3 is CASSLEQPAYEQYF. The CDR3 nucleotides are TGTGCCAGCAGCTTGGAACAGCCAGCCTACGAGCAGTACTTC.

The V call is TRBV7-2, the J call TRBJ1-1, with unresolved D. V was pared by 8 bases and J by 4 bases, with 14 bases between. CDR1 is SGHTA, CDR2 FQGNSA, per germline. The CDR3 length is 13 residues. In DNA, the CDR3 is TGTGCCAGCCTCCCCCGGGGAGGCACTGAAGCTTTCTTT. As protein: CASLPRGGTEAFF.

The chain employs TRBV28 and TRBJ2-7; D possibly corresponds to TRBD2 (5 bases). The CDR3 totals 16 residues. Germline-derived CDR1 and CDR2 are MDHEN and SYDVKM. V gave up 5 bases and J gave up 3 bases, with 20 bases separating them. The CDR3 nucleotides read TGTGCCAGCAGTACCTTAGGCGAGCGGTCGTTCTACGAGCAGTACTTC. Translation: CASSTLGERSFYEQYF.

For the CDR3, the DNA is TGTGCCATCAGTGCCAACACAGGCTTCTCTGGAAACACCATATATTTT. Encoded protein: CAISANTGFSGNTIYF. The chain recombines TRBV10-3 with TRBJ1-3; a possible D gene is TRBD1 (5 bases). The V gene lost 4 bases and the J gene lost 0 bases, with 13 bases spanning the gap. Germline CDR1 and CDR2: ENHRY and SYGVKD. The CDR3 consists of 16 residues.

This clone was recorded a few times. The rearrangement links TRBV20-1 to TRBJ2-7; 10 nucleotides align to TRBD2. J was trimmed by 9 bases and V by 3 bases; bases with no gene match: 20. The length of the CDR3 is 17 residues. Germline values: CDR1 DFQATT, CDR2 SNEGSKA (reference sequence). CDR3 nucleotide sequence: TGCAGTGCTAGTATGCGGACTAGCGGTCTCCTGGGGTTGGTGCAGTACTTC. Amino acid sequence: CSASMRTSGLLGLVQYF.

The chain couples TRBV9 to TRBJ2-2; maybe TRBD2 (5 bases). The CDR3 loop spans 16 amino acids. CDR1 is SGDLS, CDR2 YYNGEE, per germline. V was trimmed by 3 bases and J by 4 bases, leaving 16 bases between them. The CDR3 sequence: CASSDPGKGSTGELFF. CDR3 sequence (DNA): TGTGCCAGCAGCGACCCGGGGAAAGGGAGCACCGGGGAGCTGTTTTTT.

The chain is built from TRBV30 and TRBJ2-2, with a tentative D call TRBD1 (6 bases). V was shortened by 4 bases and J by 2 bases, with 20 bases between the two germline ends. The CDR3 covers 17 residues. The germline V gene has CDR1 GTSNPN and CDR2 SVGIG (reference sequence). The CDR3 is CAWTAFGTYPNTGELFF. CDR3 sequence (DNA): TGTGCCTGGACCGCATTCGGGACATACCCTAACACCGGGGAGCTGTTTTTT.

The CDR3 bases are TGTGCCAGCAGGGGGACAGGGCCCCTAACGGAGCAGTACTTC. This gives the protein CASRGTGPLTEQYF. The V and J genes are TRBV27 and TRBJ2-7; 9 nucleotides agree with TRBD1. This CDR3 comprises 14 residues. Trimming cost V 6 bases and J 7 bases; bases outside gene matches: 10. From germline, CDR1 is MNHEY and CDR2 SMNVEV (reference sequence).

V gene TRBV5-4 combines with J gene TRBJ1-2; 8 bases line up with TRBD1. Germline values: CDR1 SGHNT, CDR2 YYREEE (reference sequence). The CDR3 contains 15 residues. Unmatched junction bases numbered 11, after V lost 3 bases and J lost 7 bases. The CDR3 nucleotides read TGTGCCAGCAGCTCTGGACAGGGAGGGGCCGGTGGCTACACCTTC. Amino acid sequence: CASSSGQGGAGGYTF.

The CDR3 reads CASSEGAVQFF. CDR3 in DNA: TGTGCCAGCAGTGAAGGGGCAGTGCAGTTCTTC. The V gene is TRBV6-1, the J gene TRBJ2-1; unclear D gene. V was pared by 1 base and J by 12 bases, with 7 bases between. Germline V CDR1 and CDR2: MNHNS, SASEGT. CDR3 length: 11 amino acids.

This sequence joins TRBV9 and TRBJ1-3, with D possibly TRBD1 on 6 matching bases. Trimming removed 4 bases from V and 0 bases from J, with 14 bases in between. The CDR3 has 16 residues. Germline CDR1 SGDLS, CDR2 YYNGEE. The CDR3 sequence: CASSFAGAFSGNTIYF. In nucleotides, the CDR3 is TGTGCCAGCAGCTTCGCAGGGGCCTTCTCTGGAAACACCATATATTTT.